This T cell receptor (beta chain) was recorded in a study of early T cells in non-severe SARS-CoV-2 infection. Study details: Chains from this unsorted whole-blood bulk RNA could not be paired. General study results and limits: Matching with VDJdb favored anti-spike CD8 responses (missing private and CD4 specificities).

Attachment of unique molecular identifiers to individual cDNA molecules was performed. TCRdb reanalysed the 5' RACE reads using MiXCR and keeps one entry per CDR3 protein. In the table there are approximately 120,000 distinct CDR3 sequences, about 15% of which are singletons. The CDR3 runs to 15 residues. V shed 5 bases and J 2 bases; nucleotides not matched to a gene: 9. Germline values: CDR1 DFQATT, CDR2 SNEGSKA (reference sequence). The sample holds many counts of this clonotype. What it binds is unknown. The sequence was collected from an adult who was a healthcare worker with PCR-confirmed SARS-CoV-2 infection or an uninfected control (not recorded which). The chain couples TRBV20-1 to TRBJ1-5; 7 bases agree with TRBD1. The sequencing sample was made of whole blood. The CDR3, as DNA: TGCAGTGCTTTCGACAGGGACGGACGCAATCAGCCCCAGCATTTT. As protein: CSAFDRDGRNQPQHF.